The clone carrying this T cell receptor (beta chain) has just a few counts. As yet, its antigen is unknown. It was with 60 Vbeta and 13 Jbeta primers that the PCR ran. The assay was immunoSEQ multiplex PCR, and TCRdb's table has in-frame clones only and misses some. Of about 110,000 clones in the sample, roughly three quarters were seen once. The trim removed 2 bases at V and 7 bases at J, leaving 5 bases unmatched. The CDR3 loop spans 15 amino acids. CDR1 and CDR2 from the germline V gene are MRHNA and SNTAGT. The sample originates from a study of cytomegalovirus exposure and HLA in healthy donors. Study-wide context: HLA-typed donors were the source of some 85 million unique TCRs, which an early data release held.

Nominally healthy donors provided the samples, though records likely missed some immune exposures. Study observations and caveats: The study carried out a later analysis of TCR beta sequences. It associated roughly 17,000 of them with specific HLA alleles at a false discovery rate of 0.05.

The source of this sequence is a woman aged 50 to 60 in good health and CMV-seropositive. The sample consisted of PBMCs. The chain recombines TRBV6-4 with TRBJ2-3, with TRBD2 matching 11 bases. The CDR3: CASSDVLAGGYTQYF. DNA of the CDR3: TGTGCCAGCAGTGACGTCCTAGCGGGGGGCTATACGCAGTATTTT.